This is a list of T cell receptor beta chains from one sample in a study of T-cell memory formation after mild COVID-19. TCRdb reanalysed the 5' RACE reads using MiXCR and keeps one entry per CDR3 protein. The sample contains 250,000 to 300,000 distinct CDR3 sequences, 7.5% to 9.5% of which appear only once. The sample consisted of PBMCs or a T cell subset sorted from them (not recorded which). The receptor set was obtained from a man aged 18 to 30 who had mild COVID-19 (a few samples of this study predate the infection). Cell type and time point are not known. Each CDR3 is given with its conserved first and last residue. The D gene is left open where the match is weak. Not all rows give a size; the values are once, few, many and, for expanded clones, a class.

>TRBJ1-6|TRBV25-1|TRBD1|few
CASSEGQDNSPLHF
TGTGCCAGCAGTGAAGGACAGGATAATTCACCCCTCCACTTT
>TRBJ2-3|TRBV7-2|TRBD2|many
CASTLAGGTSTDTQYF
TGTGCCAGCACTCTAGCGGGGGGAACTAGCACAGATACGCAGTATTTT
>TRBJ2-1|TRBV7-9|.|many
CASSLGREQFF
TGTGCCAGCAGCTTGGGGCGAGAGCAGTTCTTC
>TRBJ2-3|TRBV5-1|TRBD2|many
CASSFIAGGTPDTQYF
TGCGCCAGCAGCTTTATAGCGGGGGGGACCCCAGATACGCAGTATTTT
>TRBJ2-3|TRBV7-9|.|.
CASSRHVLALDTQYF
TGTGCCAGCAGCCGTCACGTACTAGCACTGGATACGCAGTATTTT
>TRBJ2-7|TRBV7-2|.|.
CASSASGPAYEQYF
TGTGCCAGCAGCGCATCGGGGCCAGCCTACGAGCAGTACTTC
>TRBJ2-3|TRBV11-2|.|many
CASSSTLQDTQYF
TGTGCCAGCAGCAGTACCCTGCAAGATACGCAGTATTTT
>TRBJ2-1|TRBV5-1|TRBD2|many
CASSSDLAGFDNEQFF
TGCGCCAGCAGCTCCGACCTAGCGGGCTTCGACAATGAGCAGTTCTTC
>TRBJ2-5|TRBV20-1|TRBD2|few
CSASRGGARETQYF
TGCAGTGCTAGTCGCGGGGGGGCCAGGGAGACCCAGTACTTC
>TRBJ2-7|TRBV5-1|.|.
CASSPGTFSGEQYF
TGCGCCAGCAGCCCCGGGACATTCTCGGGGGAGCAGTACTTC
>TRBJ2-6|TRBV30|TRBD1|few
CAWSVGQAGANVLTF
TGTGCCTGGAGTGTAGGACAGGCTGGGGCCAACGTCCTGACTTTC
>TRBJ2-7|TRBV4-3|.|few
CASSQGMDTYEQYF
TGCGCCAGCAGCCAAGGGATGGACACCTACGAGCAGTACTTC
>TRBJ2-7|TRBV6-2/TRBV6-3|.|.
CASSNWGEQYF
TGTGCCAGCAGCAACTGGGGCGAGCAGTACTTC
>TRBJ2-1|TRBV4-2|TRBD1|few
CASSHFRDRGHNEQFF
TGTGCCAGCAGTCACTTCCGGGACAGGGGGCACAATGAGCAGTTCTTC
>TRBJ2-3|TRBV5-1|TRBD2|many
CASSQGLAGGIDTQYF
TGCGCCAGCAGCCAAGGACTAGCGGGGGGGATCGATACGCAGTATTTT
>TRBJ1-3|TRBV5-1|.|many
CASSEGLYSGNTIYF
TGCGCCAGCAGCGAGGGGTTATACTCTGGAAACACCATATATTTT
>TRBJ2-2|TRBV12-3/TRBV12-4|TRBD2|.
CASSFDLAGGPNTGELFF
TGTGCCAGCAGTTTCGACCTAGCGGGGGGGCCGAACACCGGGGAGCTGTTTTTT
>TRBJ2-3|TRBV7-3|TRBD2|few
CASSLRTSQGTDTQYF
TGTGCCAGCAGCCTGCGGACTAGCCAGGGCACAGATACGCAGTATTTT
>TRBJ1-5|TRBV12-3/TRBV12-4|TRBD1|.
CASSSGTVNQPQHF
TGTGCCAGCAGTTCCGGGACAGTCAATCAGCCCCAGCATTTT
>TRBJ2-2|TRBV6-1|TRBD2|many
CASSELAGGPGELFF
TGTGCCAGCAGTGAACTAGCGGGGGGGCCCGGGGAGCTGTTTTTT
>TRBJ2-4|TRBV6-2/TRBV6-3|TRBD2|few
CASSNWAGTSDIQYF
TGTGCCAGCAGCAACTGGGCCGGGACTAGCGACATTCAGTACTTC
>TRBJ2-1|TRBV9|.|many
CASSLTQYNEQFF
TGTGCCAGCAGCCTTACCCAATACAATGAGCAGTTCTTC
>TRBJ2-6|TRBV7-9|.|many
CASSKRVSRNHVLTF
TGTGCCAGCAGCAAACGGGTATCCCGTAACCACGTCCTGACTTTC
>TRBJ1-5|TRBV15|.|.
CATSREDRSGQPQHF
TGTGCCACCAGCAGAGAAGACAGGTCCGGTCAGCCCCAGCATTTT
>TRBJ1-3|TRBV6-5|.|few
CASGDARQGNTIYF
TGTGCCAGCGGTGATGCCAGGCAGGGAAACACCATATATTTT
>TRBJ2-1|TRBV5-1|TRBD2|many
CASSLGLAGVNEQFF
TGCGCCAGCAGCTTGGGACTAGCGGGGGTGAATGAGCAGTTCTTC
>TRBJ1-2|TRBV7-2|.|.
CASSPGVGLLGYTF
TGTGCCAGCAGCCCAGGGGTAGGGCTGCTTGGCTACACCTTC
>TRBJ2-1|TRBV6-1|TRBD1|.
CASSVGQGAYNEQFF
TGTGCCAGCAGTGTCGGACAGGGGGCCTACAATGAGCAGTTCTTC
>TRBJ2-1|TRBV19|TRBD2|.
CASSKGGGSYNEQFF
TGTGCCAGTAGTAAGGGCGGGGGTTCCTACAATGAGCAGTTCTTC
>TRBJ2-3|TRBV7-2|TRBD1|.
CASSLSGTGEHTQYF
TGTGCCAGCAGCTTAAGCGGGACAGGGGAACATACGCAGTATTTT
>TRBJ1-2|TRBV7-2|.|.
CASSPGAGFYGYTF
TGTGCCAGCAGCCCGGGAGCGGGTTTCTATGGCTACACCTTC
>TRBJ2-3|TRBV11-2|TRBD2|.
CASSYRLAVTGTQYF
TGTGCCAGCAGCTACCGACTAGCGGTGACTGGTACGCAGTATTTT
>TRBJ1-5|TRBV3-1|.|.
CASSQDTTPNQPQHF
TGTGCCAGCAGCCAAGATACGACCCCCAATCAGCCCCAGCATTTT
>TRBJ2-5|TRBV7-2|.|few
CASSLEPGSGPKETQYF
TGTGCCAGCAGCTTAGAGCCTGGGTCAGGGCCCAAGGAGACCCAGTACTTC
>TRBJ2-7|TRBV20-1|.|.
CSARGLGYYEQYF
TGCAGTGCTAGAGGTTTAGGGTACTACGAGCAGTACTTC
>TRBJ1-3|TRBV4-3|.|few
CASSQVGTLFSGNTIYF
TGCGCCAGCAGCCAAGTTGGGACACTGTTCTCTGGAAACACCATATATTTT
>TRBJ1-2|TRBV2|.|few
CASTGVGYGYTF
TGTGCCAGCACCGGGGTCGGCTATGGCTACACCTTC